These T cell receptor beta chains were read from a single sample in a study of OX40 agonist ivuxolimab in advanced cancers. TCRdb keeps only in-frame clones here, not all; method: immunoSEQ multiplex PCR. Among about 41,000 clones, around 87% were seen once, and the ten largest hold roughly 3.4%. Sequenced material: CD4+ or CD8+ T cells sorted from blood, taken in a trial of the OX40 agonist ivuxolimab. These TCRs come from an adult with an advanced solid tumor such as melanoma, head and neck, liver or kidney cancer. Both conserved end residues are part of each CDR3. The order of the fields is J gene, V gene, D gene, CDR3 protein. The D gene is left open where the match is weak.

j_gene: TRBJ2-1; v_gene: TRBV11-1; d_gene: NA; CDR3aa: CASSLAFAGSSYNEQFF
j_gene: TRBJ1-1; v_gene: TRBV4-3; d_gene: NA; CDR3aa: CASSHDRWSEAFF
j_gene: TRBJ2-2; v_gene: TRBV11-3; d_gene: NA; CDR3aa: CASDTGENTGELFF
j_gene: TRBJ2-1; v_gene: TRBV10-3; d_gene: TRBD2; CDR3aa: CATRPTSGIRSSYNEQFF
j_gene: TRBJ2-1; v_gene: TRBV5-4; d_gene: NA; CDR3aa: CASSWDPANNEQFF
j_gene: TRBJ2-2; v_gene: TRBV11-3; d_gene: TRBD2; CDR3aa: CASSSTPLAGGPGELFF
j_gene: TRBJ2-4; v_gene: TRBV6-8; d_gene: TRBD2; CDR3aa: CASSQGLENIQYF
j_gene: TRBJ2-3; v_gene: TRBV11-3; d_gene: NA; CDR3aa: CASSYTDTQYF
j_gene: TRBJ2-1; v_gene: TRBV7-2; d_gene: NA; CDR3aa: CASSLGRGEQFF
j_gene: TRBJ2-1; v_gene: TRBV21-1; d_gene: NA; CDR3aa: CASSKGTRPYNEQFF
j_gene: TRBJ2-1; v_gene: TRBV6-5; d_gene: TRBD2; CDR3aa: CASSYSLAARNEQFF
j_gene: TRBJ2-2; v_gene: TRBV19; d_gene: NA; CDR3aa: CASSFSDSPNTGELFF
j_gene: TRBJ2-7; v_gene: TRBV6-1; d_gene: NA; CDR3aa: CASSYPGQQYF
j_gene: TRBJ2-2; v_gene: TRBV2; d_gene: NA; CDR3aa: CASLEGGTGELFF
j_gene: TRBJ2-1; v_gene: TRBV11-3; d_gene: TRBD2; CDR3aa: CASSSTSGSFLWQFF
j_gene: TRBJ1-2; v_gene: TRBV11-2; d_gene: NA; CDR3aa: CASSFPVTIGYTF
j_gene: TRBJ2-1; v_gene: TRBV7-6; d_gene: TRBD1; CDR3aa: CASSPRPWTGWRVDEQFF
j_gene: TRBJ2-2; v_gene: TRBV7-9; d_gene: NA; CDR3aa: CASSQGAGSYGELFF
j_gene: TRBJ2-3; v_gene: TRBV9; d_gene: NA; CDR3aa: CASSSPIGSSTDTQYF
j_gene: TRBJ1-6; v_gene: TRBV9; d_gene: NA; CDR3aa: CASSVHNNSPLHF
j_gene: TRBJ2-3; v_gene: TRBV19; d_gene: NA; CDR3aa: CASKVSGGIRTDTQYF
j_gene: TRBJ2-3; v_gene: TRBV30; d_gene: NA; CDR3aa: CAWSDYTDTQYF
j_gene: TRBJ2-5; v_gene: TRBV12-5; d_gene: TRBD1; CDR3aa: CASGLGTGVQETQYF
j_gene: TRBJ2-3; v_gene: TRBV7-2; d_gene: NA; CDR3aa: CASSSRGPGTDTQYF
j_gene: TRBJ2-3; v_gene: TRBV19; d_gene: TRBD2; CDR3aa: CASTDRRGSNTQYF
j_gene: TRBJ1-2; v_gene: TRBV28; d_gene: NA; CDR3aa: CASSPGGGNYGYTF
j_gene: TRBJ2-3; v_gene: TRBV6-5; d_gene: NA; CDR3aa: CASRFDGSADTQYF
j_gene: TRBJ1-2; v_gene: TRBV5-5; d_gene: NA; CDR3aa: CASSLVSETYGYTF
j_gene: TRBJ2-3; v_gene: TRBV9; d_gene: TRBD2; CDR3aa: CASSRNPSGRGTDTQYF
j_gene: TRBJ1-4; v_gene: TRBV7-6; d_gene: NA; CDR3aa: CASSLGGTNEKLFF
j_gene: TRBJ2-2; v_gene: TRBV11-3; d_gene: NA; CDR3aa: CASSLEGWVGANTGELFF
j_gene: TRBJ2-4; v_gene: TRBV25-1; d_gene: TRBD2; CDR3aa: CASSDLAAKNIQYF
j_gene: TRBJ2-5; v_gene: TRBV19; d_gene: NA; CDR3aa: CASSMSTWGIKTQYF